The clone carrying this T cell receptor (beta chain) was observed many times. The target antigen is unknown. The study amplified TCR beta CDR3 regions using RNA transcripts. HTBI-primed RT-PCR formed the first round, and a multiplex PCR formed the second. MiXCR was run by TCRdb on the multiplex PCR reads, yielding one entry per CDR3 protein. The data show around 400,000 distinct CDR3 sequences, about a sixth seen once. The evidence that diagnosis relied on was clinical symptoms, serum thyroxine, TRAb, thyroid ultrasound and orbital computed tomography. These data come from a study of Graves' ophthalmopathy and Graves' hyperthyroidism. Notes on the study in general: Progression of ophthalmopathy was predicted by the model with around 68% sensitivity and around 77% specificity.

Germline V gives CDR1 KGHSH, CDR2 LQKENI. This CDR3 has 16 amino acids. V shed 3 bases, J shed 0 bases, and the junction held 6 bases outside the gene matches. The source of this sequence is a woman in her late teens or twenties with Graves' ophthalmopathy. This rearrangement joins TRBV18 to TRBJ2-5; 8 nucleotides line up with TRBD1. Sequenced sample: peripheral blood. The chain's CDR3 is CASSPLAGGNQETQYF. Here the CDR3 DNA reads TGTGCCAGCTCACCCCTCGCAGGGGGCAACCAAGAGACCCAGTACTTC.